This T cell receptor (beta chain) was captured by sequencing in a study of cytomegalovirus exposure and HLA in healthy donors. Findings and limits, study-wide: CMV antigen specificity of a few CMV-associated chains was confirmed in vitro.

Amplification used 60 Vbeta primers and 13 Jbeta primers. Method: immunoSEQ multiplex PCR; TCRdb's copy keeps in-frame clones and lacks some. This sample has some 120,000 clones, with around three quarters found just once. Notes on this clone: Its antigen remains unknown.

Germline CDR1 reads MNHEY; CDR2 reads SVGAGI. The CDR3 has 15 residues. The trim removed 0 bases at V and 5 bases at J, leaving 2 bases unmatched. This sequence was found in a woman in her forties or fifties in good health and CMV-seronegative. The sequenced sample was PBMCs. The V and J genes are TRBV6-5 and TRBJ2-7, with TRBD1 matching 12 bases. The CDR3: CASSYSGTGGNEQYF. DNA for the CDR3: TGTGCCAGCAGTTACTCCGGGACAGGGGGCAACGAGCAGTACTTC.